Here is one TCR beta chain with its context. In germline, CDR1 is SEHNR, CDR2 FQNEAQ (reference sequence). The V end lost 4 bases, the J end lost 5 bases, and 5 bases lay between the germline ends. This CDR3 is built from 11 residues. Data came from immunoSEQ multiplex PCR; TCRdb stores just in-frame clones and leaves some out. Altogether about 31,000 clones are present, about four fifths being singletons, with the ten largest covering about 20%. The record originates from a study of OX40 agonist ivuxolimab in advanced cancers. V gene TRBV7-9 combines with J gene TRBJ2-5; no reliable D call. The TCR was taken from an adult with an advanced solid tumor such as melanoma, head and neck, liver or kidney cancer. The material was CD4+ or CD8+ T cells sorted from blood, obtained in a trial of the OX40 agonist ivuxolimab. In nucleotides, the CDR3 is TGTGCCAGCAGCTCCGGGGAGACCCAGTACTTC. Its protein is CASSSGETQYF.